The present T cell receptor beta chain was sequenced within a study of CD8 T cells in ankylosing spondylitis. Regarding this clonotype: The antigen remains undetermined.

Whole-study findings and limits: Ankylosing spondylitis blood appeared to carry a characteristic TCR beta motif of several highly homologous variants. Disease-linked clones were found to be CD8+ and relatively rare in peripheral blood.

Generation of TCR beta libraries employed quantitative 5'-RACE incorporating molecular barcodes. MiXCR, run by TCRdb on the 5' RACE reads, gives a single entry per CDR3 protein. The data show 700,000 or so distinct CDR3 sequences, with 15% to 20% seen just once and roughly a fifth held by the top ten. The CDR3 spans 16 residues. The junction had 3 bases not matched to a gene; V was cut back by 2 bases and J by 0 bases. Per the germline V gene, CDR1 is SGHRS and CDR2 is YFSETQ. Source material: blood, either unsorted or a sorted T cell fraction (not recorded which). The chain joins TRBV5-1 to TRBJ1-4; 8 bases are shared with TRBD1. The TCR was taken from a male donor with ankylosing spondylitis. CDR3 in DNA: TGCGCCAGCAGCTTTGGACAGGGCTCAACTAATGAAAAACTGTTTTTT. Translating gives CASSFGQGSTNEKLFF.